This T cell receptor (beta chain) was recovered during a study of blood T cell repertoires in COVID-19. The wider study: The cDNA or gDNA used as material had been derived from T cells, B-cell-depleted T cells, or PBMCs.

Data came from immunoSEQ multiplex PCR; TCRdb stores just in-frame clones and leaves some out. The sample holds roughly 200,000 clones, around 83% seen once. With 3 bases removed from V and 3 bases from J, the gap between germline ends came to 11 bases. The CDR3 loop spans 15 amino acids. From germline, CDR1 is PRHDT and CDR2 FYEKMQ (reference sequence). The specimen sequenced was peripheral blood. The chain employs TRBV13 and TRBJ2-2; TRBD2 is a possible D gene (6 bases). The sequence derives from a middle-aged man with active or convalescent COVID-19. The CDR3 DNA follows: TGTGCCAGCAGCTTCCACGGGGGTGACACCGGGGAGCTGTTTTTT. This sequence encodes CASSFHGGDTGELFF.